The source of this TCR beta chain is a study of cytomegalovirus exposure and HLA in healthy donors (dated by TCRdb to between 2016 and 2019). In the study overall: According to a later analysis, the 120 validation repertoires were produced on the same platform as the 666 repertoires of the first cohort. The aim of the study was to test whether cataloging public T cell receptors could identify signatures of past pathogen exposure. In addition to the first cohort of around 670 subjects, a separate validation cohort of approximately 130 different subjects was used. To predict cytomegalovirus infection status, the study brought together high-throughput TCR immunosequencing, statistical association of individual TCRs with disease status, and machine learning.

Broad study findings and their caveats: All 120 or so repertoires were used to score co-occurrence in the validation cohort in a later analysis, because that analysis had no HLA typing for the cohort. The classifier was reported to diagnose cytomegalovirus status with high specificity and sensitivity in both the original and validation cohorts. Three of the identified cytomegalovirus-associated TCR beta chains were confirmed in vitro to be specific for cytomegalovirus antigens. The study gave a list of over 150 TCR beta chains associated with cytomegalovirus. Most TCR sequences were seen in very few donors, while some public TCRs were found in many individuals. It was suggested by the authors that the approach could potentially be generalized to other disease states and immunological phenotypes. A later analysis found that TCRs clustered in the first cohort also tended to co-occur in the roughly 120 validation repertoires, with 94% of cluster scores above 0.

As concerns this clone: Its antigen remains unidentified. Per-base qualities were not stored, and no clone one base away is much larger.

The CDR3 runs 13 residues from the cysteine to the phenylalanine. Only the CDR3 part of the read is kept: 39 bases, read in frame from the first base. V and J lose 5 bases and 0 bases, and a span of 7 bases separates them. CDR1 and CDR2, per the germline V gene (reference sequence), are LNHDA and SQIVND. The donors were included in the validation cohort of 120 subjects, a group kept apart from the approximately 690-subject first cohort. The library came from the immunoSEQ multiplex PCR assay. Turning to the authors' computational methods: A statistical classification framework was developed to diagnose cytomegalovirus status using the catalog of TCR beta chain sequences. This is the immuneACCESS table as TCRdb keeps it, with only in-frame sequences that have V and J called. A part of the clones is gone; compared with another copy, unresolved V genes explain less than half, and the rest is unexplained. V, J and clone size were drawn from that table, and D and trimming were deduced from the DNA. The table for this sample lists around 150,000 clones; roughly 89% of them were counted only once. Clones ranked in the top ten supply around 3.4% of the sample.

The sample comprised PBMCs. The chain employs TRBV19 and TRBJ1-1, with no confident D gene call. The receptor's source is a woman younger than 35 in good health and CMV-seropositive. The CDR3 region reads CASSRLVNTEAFF. The DNA sequence follows: TGTGCCAGTAGTCGACTCGTGAACACTGAAGCTTTCTTT.